The sample holds a few counts of the clone carrying this TCR beta chain. Antigen specificity is unknown. This sample is part of a study of T-cell reconstitution after alpha-beta-depleted transplantation in children. Library preparation (for TCRbeta) was performed with unique molecular identifiers. TCRdb reprocessed the PCR reads with MiXCR, giving one entry per CDR3 protein. The sample yields under 100,000 distinct CDR3 sequences, roughly a sixth seen once. General study findings and limits: A year post-transplant, T-cell counts and diversity derived mostly from newly produced T cells. Where some patients showed high TCRbeta diversity at day 60, it came from recipient T cells and thymic progenitors that had survived. By about two months after transplant, alpha-beta T cells reportedly arose from several hundred graft clones that had expanded.

The source was PBMCs, mostly from graft donor cells, collected 180 days after TCRalphabeta/CD19-depleted stem cell transplant. This sequence was found in a male patient aged 2 to 9 who had a stem cell transplant for acute lymphoblastic leukemia, so the T cells may come from the graft donor.

CDR3 sequence: CASSLGQGAYYEQYF. The CDR3 DNA is TGCGCCAGCAGCTTGGGGCAGGGGGCCTACTACGAGCAGTACTTC. J is TRBJ2-7 and V is TRBV5-1, with 8 bases identical to TRBD1. J was trimmed by 3 bases and V by 0 bases; bases with no gene match: 5. Germline V gene sequence: CDR1 SGHRS, CDR2 YFSETQ. The CDR3 is 15 amino acids.